This passage covers 23 T cell receptor beta chains from one sample sequenced in a study of human CD4 T cells and Enterobacteriaceae. The table came from immunoSEQ multiplex PCR; TCRdb's copy has only in-frame clones and leaves some out. Of under 35,000 clones in the sample, approximately 84% were seen once. All CD4+ cells other than CD45RA+CCR7+CD95- naive cells were sorted as memory, over 98% pure. Source material: memory CD4+ T cells from blood. Receptors originate from a human donor in good health.

The count of this clone is one. The chain joins TRBV28 to TRBJ2-7; a possible D gene is TRBD2 (5 bases). The CDR3 is 12 amino acids. Germline V gene sequence: CDR1 MDHEN, CDR2 SYDVKM. V lost 2 bases and J 7 bases, leaving 9 bases between the germline ends. The CDR3 region has the DNA TGTGCCAGCAGTTTAAGGAGGAGGGAGCAGTACTTC. Translating gives CASSLRRREQYF. Supplemented by reference TRBV28 and TRBJ2-7, the full variable domain reads DVKVTQSSRYLVKRTGEKVFLECVQDMDHENMFWYRQDPGLGLRLIYFSYDVKMKEKGDIPEGYSVSREKKERFSLILESASTNQTSMYLCASSLRRREQYFGPGTRLTVT.

The J gene is TRBJ1-4, the V gene TRBV29-1; 8 nucleotides line up with TRBD1. The CDR3 is made up of 13 amino acids. J was trimmed by 7 bases and V by 6 bases; bases with no gene match: 7. The V gene's germline CDR1 is SQVTM and CDR2 ANQGSEA. CDR3 loop: CSVNRGRGEKLFF. The CDR3 DNA sequence: TGCAGCGTAAACAGGGGGAGGGGTGAAAAACTGTTTTTT.

CDR3: CAWSQDYTEAFF. The CDR3 DNA sequence: TGTGCCTGGAGCCAAGATTACACTGAAGCTTTCTTT. V usage is TRBV30 and J usage is TRBJ1-1; D remains unclear. Trimming shortened V by 3 bases and J by 3 bases, and 8 bases separated the two germline ends. There are 12 residues in the CDR3. Germline loops: CDR1 GTSNPN, CDR2 SVGIG (reference sequence).

V gene TRBV28 combines with J gene TRBJ2-5; TRBD2 is a possible D gene (6 bases). The J call is uncertain, as TRBJ2-7 better fits the DNA end. This CDR3 has 15 residues. The germline V gene has CDR1 MDHEN and CDR2 SYDVKM. The CDR3 reads CASPPSGLEAYEQYF. The CDR3 coding sequence is TGTGCCAGCCCGCCGTCGGGACTCGAGGCCTACGAGCAGTACTTC.

Remarks on this clone: At one end, the junction sequence differs from germline, possibly due to a read error. This chain connects TRBV5-5 to TRBJ2-7, with D perhaps assigned TRBD1 or TRBD2 (5 bases each). This CDR3 is 15 amino acids long. From germline, CDR1 is SGHKS and CDR2 YYEKEE (reference sequence). The CDR3 coding sequence is TGTGCCAGCAGTTTGGGGGTGGACAACTCCTACGAGCAGTACTTC. It yields the protein CASSLGVDNSYEQYF.

The chain links TRBV2 to TRBJ2-2, with no clear D. This CDR3 region has 13 residues. V was shortened by 5 bases and J by 6 bases, with 10 bases between the two germline ends. From germline, CDR1 is SNHLY and CDR2 FYNNEI. The CDR3 nucleotides read TGTGCCAGCAGTCCCCAATATCCCGGGGAGCTGTTTTTT. This gives the protein CASSPQYPGELFF.

In nucleotides, the CDR3 is TGTGCCAGTCTACCGGGACACTTCACTGAAGCTTTCTTT. It codes for CASLPGHFTEAFF. The chain uses TRBV6-1 and TRBJ1-1; possibly TRBD1 for D (6 bases). Germline V CDR1 and CDR2: MNHNS, SASEGT. V was cut by 9 bases and J by 4 bases, with 15 bases left in between. CDR3 size: 13 residues.

V gene TRBV19 combines with J gene TRBJ2-5; D remains ambiguous. V shed 6 bases and J shed 5 bases, with 13 bases lying between them. CDR3 length: 13 amino acids. Germline V gene data show CDR1 as LNHDA and CDR2 as SQIVND (reference sequence). This CDR3 reads CASSPPGAETQYF. Here the CDR3 DNA reads TGTGCCAGTAGCCCCCCAGGCGCGGAGACCCAGTACTTC.

V and J are TRBV12-1 and TRBJ1-1. TRBV12-1 is a pseudogene segment. The CDR3 loop spans 13 amino acids. This CDR3 is CASSLPSNTEAFF. CDR3 nucleotides: TGTGCCAGCAGCCTCCCCTCGAACACTGAAGCTTTCTTT.

The chain combines TRBV15 with TRBJ2-1; maybe TRBD1 (5 bases). CDR1 is LNHNV, CDR2 YYDKDF, per germline (reference sequence). Trimming left V 3 bases short and J 9 bases short, with 12 bases between. CDR3 length equals 13 residues. In nucleotides, the CDR3 is TGTGCCACCAGCAGTAGGGGCTTCGGTGAGCAGTTCTTC. Protein: CATSSRGFGEQFF.

This clone was seen a single time. The rearrangement uses TRBV7-9 and TRBJ2-3; D remains ambiguous. V was shortened by 8 bases and J by 6 bases, with 12 bases between the two germline ends. CDR1 is SEHNR, CDR2 FQNEAQ, per germline (reference sequence). The length of the CDR3 is 12 residues. CDR3 residues: CASHTLEDTQYF. CDR3 DNA sequence: TGTGCCAGCCACACCTTGGAGGATACGCAGTATTTT.

Details on this clone: This sample includes further DNA sequences coding for the same CDR3. This chain's CDR3 is CSARQETQYF. The CDR3 coding sequence is TGCAGTGCCCGCCAAGAGACCCAGTACTTC. The gene calls are TRBV20-1 and TRBJ2-5; no reliable D call. The CDR3 is made up of 10 amino acids. V was shortened by 6 bases and J by 1 base, with 3 bases between the two germline ends. CDR1 and CDR2 (germline): DFQATT, SNEGSKA (reference sequence).

The J gene is TRBJ2-7, the V gene TRBV5-6; D gene ambiguous. CDR1 is SGHDT, CDR2 YYEEEE, per germline. The CDR3 consists of 11 residues. Trimming removed 3 bases at V and 3 bases at J, with 4 bases between. CDR3 in amino acids: CASSYSYEQYF. CDR3 in DNA: TGTGCCAGCAGCTACAGCTACGAGCAGTACTTC.

The J gene is TRBJ2-2, the V gene TRBV7-2; D gene uncertain. The V gene lost 3 bases and the J gene lost 7 bases, with 15 bases spanning the gap. This CDR3 contains 15 residues. Germline V gene data show CDR1 as SGHTA and CDR2 as FQGNSA. For the CDR3, the DNA is TGTGCCAGCAGCTTCGTCGCTCCGTCGAACGGGGAGCTGTTTTTT. It codes for CASSFVAPSNGELFF.

The chain recombines TRBV10-3 with TRBJ2-1; the match to TRBD2 covers 7 bases. V lost 4 bases to trimming and J lost 3 bases; unmatched junction nucleotides: 3. The CDR3 covers 14 residues. Germline CDR1 is ENHRY and CDR2 is SYGVKD. The CDR3 loop reads CAISVGTNYNEQFF. CDR3 DNA sequence: TGTGCCATCAGTGTCGGGACTAACTACAATGAGCAGTTCTTC.

The V and J genes are TRBV7-2 and TRBJ2-3, with 8 positions matching TRBD1. This CDR3 is built from 17 residues. J gave up 10 bases and V 0 bases, and 15 bases lay outside the gene matches. Germline V gene data show CDR1 as SGHTA and CDR2 as FQGNSA. The CDR3 sequence is CASSLASSRQGALAQYF. Here the CDR3 DNA reads TGTGCCAGCAGCTTAGCCTCCTCGCGGCAGGGGGCACTGGCGCAGTATTTT.

The V gene is TRBV6-1, the J gene TRBJ2-2, with D maybe TRBD2 (5 bases). CDR1 is MNHNS and CDR2 is SASEGT in the germline V gene. The V end was cut by 4 bases, the J end by 5 bases, with 8 bases between. The CDR3 runs to 13 residues. CDR3 in DNA: TGTGCCAGCAGTGGGACTGAGACCGGGGAGCTGTTTTTT. Translation: CASSGTETGELFF.

The chain joins TRBV5-1 to TRBJ2-1; D gene ambiguous. Per germline, CDR1 SGHRS and CDR2 YFSETQ. The length of the CDR3 is 12 residues. Trimming took 3 bases from V and 8 from J, leaving 9 bases between them. This CDR3 is CASSSRSDEQFF. As DNA, the CDR3 is TGCGCCAGCAGCTCAAGGTCCGATGAGCAGTTCTTC.

V is TRBV13 and J is TRBJ2-1; D is possibly TRBD2 (5 bases). Germline assignment: CDR1 PRHDT and CDR2 FYEKMQ (reference sequence). Trimming cost V 3 bases and J 7 bases, with 7 bases left between them. The CDR3 has 12 residues. The CDR3 loop reads CASSFTGNEQFF. The CDR3 DNA reads as TGTGCCAGCAGCTTTACGGGGAATGAGCAGTTCTTC.

The chain links TRBV7-9 to TRBJ1-2; tentatively, D is TRBD1 (6 bases). The CDR3 has 18 residues. Germline CDR1 SEHNR, CDR2 FQNEAQ (reference sequence). The V and J ends lost 3 bases and 6 bases respectively, with 26 bases between them. The CDR3 region has the DNA TGTGCCAGCAGCTTGGGGTCGGGACATATAACGGGACATCATGGCTACACCTTC. This codes for CASSLGSGHITGHHGYTF.

The rearrangement links TRBV6-5 to TRBJ2-7; D call uncertain. The CDR3 has 13 amino acids. V was pared by 2 bases and J by 3 bases, with 8 bases between. Germline V gene data show CDR1 as MNHEY and CDR2 as SVGAGI. The CDR3 nucleotides read TGTGCCAGCAGTTACATCAACAGCTACGAGCAGTACTTC. Protein: CASSYINSYEQYF.

The rearrangement joins TRBV10-1 to TRBJ2-2, with 11 bases aligning to TRBD2. Trimming took 1 base from V and 7 from J; bases not matched to a gene: 5. CDR1 and CDR2 from the germline V gene are WNHNN and SYGVQD (reference sequence). CDR3 length: 16 residues. CDR3 protein: CASSELAGGIGGELFF. DNA of the CDR3: TGCGCCAGCAGTGAGTTAGCGGGAGGGATCGGCGGGGAGCTGTTTTTT.

CDR3 bases: TGTGCCAGCAGCTTACAAACCATCGGGCGTGGCTACACCTTC. As protein: CASSLQTIGRGYTF. The chain links TRBV11-2 to TRBJ1-2; D gene ambiguous. CDR1 and CDR2 from the germline V gene are SGHAT and FQNNGV. The CDR3 extends over 14 amino acids. Trimming shortened V by 2 bases and J by 7 bases, and 14 bases separated the two germline ends.